Listed below are T cell receptor beta chains from one sample, sequenced in a study of T cells after yellow fever vaccination. Using its own MiXCR run on the 5' RACE reads, TCRdb lists one record per CDR3 protein. The data show roughly 120,000 distinct CDR3 sequences, 8.4% seen once. This specimen was CD8+ T cells sorted from PBMCs, taken 45 days after the yellow fever booster vaccination. These receptors were obtained from a man in his thirties or forties who received the YFV17D yellow fever vaccine. CDR3s include the opening cysteine and the closing phenylalanine or tryptophan. The order of the fields is V gene, clone size, D gene, J gene, CDR3 DNA, CDR3 protein. A D gene is named only where the DNA matches it firmly. A clone size is listed for some rows: how often the clone was seen (once, few, many), or a class if it is expanded.

TRBV2,many,.,TRBJ2-1,TGTGCCAGCAGCCCCCGCCTAAGGGAGGCGCACTACAATGAGCAGTTCTTC,CASSPRLREAHYNEQFF
TRBV20-1,many,TRBD2,TRBJ2-5,TGCAGTGCTCCGGGACTAAATATCGAGACCCAGTACTTC,CSAPGLNIETQYF
TRBV5-6,few,.,TRBJ2-1,TGTGCCAGCAGCGCGACAGTATCCAATGAGCAGTTCTTC,CASSATVSNEQFF
TRBV12-3/TRBV12-4,many,.,TRBJ1-1,TGTGCCAGCAGTACCCCCAGACTGAACACTGAAGCTTTCTTT,CASSTPRLNTEAFF
TRBV3-1,.,TRBD1,TRBJ2-2,TGTGCCTTCAGTTTTGGAACTCCGGGACAGGGGGCTCCTCTCGAGCTGTTTTTT,CAFSFGTPGQGAPLELFF
TRBV14,many,TRBD1,TRBJ2-7,TGTGCCAGCAGCCAAGAGACAGGGGGTTGGAACGAGCAGTACTTC,CASSQETGGWNEQYF
TRBV5-5,many,TRBD1,TRBJ1-4,TGTGCCAGCAGCTTGGATCTTCCACAGGGGGAAAAACTGTTTTTT,CASSLDLPQGEKLFF
TRBV5-6,many,TRBD2,TRBJ2-1,TGTGCCAGCAGCTTACTAGCGGGAGGGCCAGATGAGCAGTTCTTC,CASSLLAGGPDEQFF
TRBV7-8,.,.,TRBJ2-1,TGTGCCAGCAGCTTACATACTAGTCAGAATGAGCAGTTCTTC,CASSLHTSQNEQFF
TRBV6-5,.,TRBD1,TRBJ2-7,TGTGCCAGCAGTTACTCGACAGGGGAATGGTACGAGCAGTACTTC,CASSYSTGEWYEQYF
TRBV27,many,.,TRBJ2-1,TGTGCCAGCAGTTTCCTCAATGAGCAGTTCTTC,CASSFLNEQFF
TRBV20-1,many,TRBD1,TRBJ2-7,TGCAGTGCTGAGCCCGGGACAGGGTCCTACGAGCAGTACTTC,CSAEPGTGSYEQYF
TRBV2,few,.,TRBJ2-7,TGTGCCAGCAGTGATGCAAGGAATCCCTACGAGCAGTACTTC,CASSDARNPYEQYF
TRBV5-1,many,.,TRBJ2-3,TGCGCCAGCAGCCCAGGAATGGGCCCAGATACGCAGTATTTT,CASSPGMGPDTQYF
TRBV7-9,many,.,TRBJ1-1,TGTGCCAGCAGCTCCCAGGGGACCGGGAACACTGAAGCTTTCTTT,CASSSQGTGNTEAFF
TRBV9,many,.,TRBJ1-5,TGTGCCAGCAGCGTAGCTGGCGGCCCCAATCAGCCCCAGCATTTT,CASSVAGGPNQPQHF
TRBV29-1,many,.,TRBJ2-1,TGCAGCGTCAACTTCGGTAATGAGCAGTTCTTC,CSVNFGNEQFF
TRBV6-1,many,.,TRBJ2-7,TGTGCCAGCAGTGGAGATTCACCCGAGCAGTACTTC,CASSGDSPEQYF
TRBV29-1,few,TRBD1,TRBJ2-6,TGCAGCGTGCCCGGGACAGGTGGGGCCCCGAGCTCTGGGGCCAACGTCCTGACTTTC,CSVPGTGGAPSSGANVLTF
TRBV7-3,few,.,TRBJ2-2,TGTGCCAGCAGCTCCATGGGAGGAGGGGAGCTGTTTTTT,CASSSMGGGELFF
TRBV28,many,.,TRBJ2-1,TGTGCCAGCAGTTTCAACGATGAGCAGTTCTTC,CASSFNDEQFF
TRBV2,few,TRBD2,TRBJ2-2,TGTGCCACTCCTAGCGGGAGGGGCACCGGGGAGCTGTTTTTT,CATPSGRGTGELFF
TRBV12-3/TRBV12-4,many,.,TRBJ2-7,TGTGCCAGCAGTCCTGGTTCCCTCGAGCAGTACTTC,CASSPGSLEQYF
TRBV15,many,.,TRBJ2-7,TGTGCCACCAGCTTATTACGAGGTAACGAGCAGTACTTC,CATSLLRGNEQYF
TRBV12-3/TRBV12-4,.,TRBD2,TRBJ2-1,TGTGCCAGCAGCTCCTCCTTGACTAGCGGAGGCTACAATGAGCAGTTCTTC,CASSSSLTSGGYNEQFF
TRBV9,many,.,TRBJ2-2,TGTGCCAGCAGCGTAGTGCCCGGGGAGCTGTTTTTT,CASSVVPGELFF
TRBV7-9,many,.,TRBJ2-1,TGTGCCAGCAGCTTACTGTTAGCCCAAACCTACAATGAGCAGTTCTTC,CASSLLLAQTYNEQFF
TRBV9,many,.,TRBJ2-1,TGTGCCAGCGGAGAACATTCTGGAGTTATGTGGGAGCAGTTCTTC,CASGEHSGVMWEQFF
TRBV4-2,many,.,TRBJ2-7,TGTGCCAGCAGCCAAGAAGGGCCCTACGAGCAGTACTTC,CASSQEGPYEQYF
TRBV29-1,many,.,TRBJ2-3,TGCAGCGTTGAATTGGGGGGAGGCACAGATACGCAGTATTTT,CSVELGGGTDTQYF
TRBV5-5,many,.,TRBJ1-1,TGTGCCAGCAGTTACTCCGGCGGGACTGAAGCTTTCTTT,CASSYSGGTEAFF
TRBV27,few,.,TRBJ1-5,TGTGCCAGCAGTTTATTTAGTGATCAGCCCCAGCATTTT,CASSLFSDQPQHF
TRBV29-1,many,.,TRBJ1-1,TGCAGCGTTGAAATAGGACCCGGTGAAGCTTTCTTT,CSVEIGPGEAFF
TRBV7-8,once,.,TRBJ2-7,TGTGCCATCAGCCTTGGGCTCCTCGAGCAGTACTTC,CAISLGLLEQYF
TRBV6-2/TRBV6-3,many,.,TRBJ1-1,TGTGCCAGCATCCACGGGGGTAACACTGAAGCTTTCTTT,CASIHGGNTEAFF
TRBV9,many,TRBD2,TRBJ2-1,TGTGCCAGCAGCGACTCGGGACTAGCGGAATACAATGAGCAGTTCTTC,CASSDSGLAEYNEQFF
TRBV6-5,many,.,TRBJ2-7,TGTGCCAGCAGTTACTACCTCCCCTCCGGACGCAACTCCTACGAGCAGTACTTC,CASSYYLPSGRNSYEQYF
TRBV25-1,many,.,TRBJ2-3,TGTGCCAGCTTCTGGATAGATACGCAGTATTTT,CASFWIDTQYF
TRBV20-1,many,TRBD1,TRBJ2-1,TGCAGTGCGAACACCCCGGACAGGGGCGAGGGTGAGCAGTTCTTC,CSANTPDRGEGEQFF
TRBV4-3,few,TRBD1,TRBJ2-6,TGCGCCAGCAGCCAGCGGGACAGGGTGGAGAGGGGGGCCAACGTCCTGACTTTC,CASSQRDRVERGANVLTF
TRBV7-9,many,.,TRBJ1-2,TGTGCCAGCAGCTTAGGGGCAGCTACTAACTATGGCTACACCTTC,CASSLGAATNYGYTF
TRBV20-1,many,TRBD1,TRBJ1-2,TGCAGTGCTAGAGATATGGGACAGCACTATGGCTACACCTTC,CSARDMGQHYGYTF
TRBV4-2,many,TRBD2,TRBJ2-5,TGTGCCAGCAGCCAAGATCGCGATAGCGGGAGTTCAGAGACCCAGTACTTC,CASSQDRDSGSSETQYF
TRBV15,many,.,TRBJ2-7,TGTGCCACCAGCAGAGCGGGAGCCTCCCACGAGCAGTACTTC,CATSRAGASHEQYF
TRBV7-2,once,.,TRBJ2-7,TGTGCCAGCAGCTGGAGCTTAGGGGCGACGGCCTACCAGCAGTACTTC,CASSWSLGATAYQQYF
TRBV20-1,few,.,TRBJ1-2,TGCAGTGCCACAGGTGCCCAAGACTATGGCTACACCTTC,CSATGAQDYGYTF
TRBV11-2,.,.,TRBJ2-5,TGTGCCAGCAGCTTAGTTACGGAGACCCAGTACTTC,CASSLVTETQYF
TRBV6-2/TRBV6-3,many,.,TRBJ1-1,TGTGCCAGCGGAGACGAGACGGACCTTGAAGCTTTCTTT,CASGDETDLEAFF
TRBV11-3,few,.,TRBJ1-5,TGTGCCAGCAGCTTAGTGGGAGGGGATAGCAATCAGCCCCAGCATTTT,CASSLVGGDSNQPQHF
TRBV19,few,.,TRBJ2-1,TGTGCCAGTAGTATTAAGTCGGGACCTTACAATGAGCAGTTCTTC,CASSIKSGPYNEQFF